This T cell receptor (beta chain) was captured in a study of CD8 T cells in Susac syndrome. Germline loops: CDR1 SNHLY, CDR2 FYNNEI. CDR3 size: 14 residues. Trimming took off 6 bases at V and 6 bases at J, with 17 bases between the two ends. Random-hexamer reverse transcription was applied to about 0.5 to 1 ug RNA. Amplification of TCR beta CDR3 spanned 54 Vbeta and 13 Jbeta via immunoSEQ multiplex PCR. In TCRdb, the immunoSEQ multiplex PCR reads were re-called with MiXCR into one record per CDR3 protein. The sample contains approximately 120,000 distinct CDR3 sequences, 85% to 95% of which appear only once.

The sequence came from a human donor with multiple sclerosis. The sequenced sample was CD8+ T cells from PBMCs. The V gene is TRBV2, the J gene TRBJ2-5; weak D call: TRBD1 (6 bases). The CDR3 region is CASRAIGGEKTQYF. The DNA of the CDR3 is TGTGCCAGCAGGGCCATTGGGGGCGAGAAGACCCAGTACTTC.